Below are 31 T cell receptor beta chains sequenced from a single sample in a study of cytomegalovirus exposure and HLA in healthy donors. With 60 Vbeta and 13 Jbeta primers, the PCR was carried out. Some clones are missing from TCRdb's copy, which holds only in-frame ones; the method was immunoSEQ multiplex PCR. Of 65,000 to 85,000 clones in the sample, 77% were seen once. Sequences were obtained from PBMCs. The receptors here all came from a man aged 45-65 years in good health and CMV-seropositive.

A few counts support this clone. The chain employs TRBV14 and TRBJ2-7; D is perhaps TRBD2 (5 bases). From germline, CDR1 is SGHDN and CDR2 FVKESK. Between the trimmed V and J ends, which lost 0 bases and 5 bases, there was a span of 8 bases. The CDR3 loop spans 13 amino acids. DNA of the CDR3: TGTGCCAGCAGCCAAGACGCGGGTGACGAGCAGTACTTC. Translating gives CASSQDAGDEQYF.

Worth noting for this clone: A junction boundary mismatches the germline segment, possibly from a read error. J is TRBJ2-6 and V is TRBV6-1; tentative D call: TRBD1 (5 bases). This CDR3 spans 13 amino acids. Germline V gene data show CDR1 as MNHNS and CDR2 as SASEGT. The CDR3 region has the DNA TGTGCTACTTTGGCAACTGGGGCCAACGGCCTGACTTTC. Amino acids: CATLATGANGLTF.

On this clone: The junction shows a germline mismatch at one end, possibly a read error. The sample holds other DNA sequences that translate to the same CDR3. The genes are TRBV5-1 and TRBJ2-3; 11 nucleotides line up with TRBD2. Per germline, CDR1 SGHRS and CDR2 YFSETQ. The CDR3 covers 16 residues. CDR3 region: CASSGGLAGHTDTQYF. The CDR3, as DNA: TGTGCCAGCAGCGGCGGACTAGCGGGCCACACAGATACGCAGTATTTT. The full variable domain, rest sourced from reference TRBV5-1 and TRBJ2-3, is KAGVTQTPRYLIKTRGQQVTLSCSPISGHRSVSWYQQTPGQGLQFLFEYFSETQRNKGNFPGRFSGRQFSNSRSEMNVSTLELGDSALYLCASSGGLAGHTDTQYFGPGTRLTVL.

The chain recombines TRBV28 with TRBJ2-1; TRBD2 matches at 8 bases. Germline CDR1 and CDR2: MDHEN and SYDVKM. The trim removed 8 bases at V and 6 bases at J, leaving 9 bases unmatched. There are 14 residues in the CDR3. CDR3 in amino acids: CASGRTAGVNEQFF. The CDR3 bases are TGTGCCAGCGGTCGTACAGCGGGAGTCAATGAGCAGTTCTTC.

The rearrangement uses TRBV6-6 and TRBJ2-1, with TRBD2 matching over 7 bases. Germline lookup yields CDR1 MNHNY and CDR2 SVGAGI (reference sequence). Unmatched junction bases numbered 10, after V lost 8 bases and J lost 6 bases. The CDR3 loop spans 14 amino acids. The CDR3 sequence: CASFRDYLGNEQFF. CDR3 bases: TGTGCCAGCTTCCGGGACTACCTCGGCAATGAGCAGTTCTTC.

The V gene is TRBV7-3, the J gene TRBJ2-7; 8 positions agree with TRBD2. CDR1 SGHTA and CDR2 FQGTGA come from the germline V gene. The length of the CDR3 is 13 residues. V was pared by 3 bases and J by 6 bases, with 4 bases of the junction left unmatched. CDR3 sequence: CASSFSGNGEQYF. CDR3 bases: TGTGCCAGCAGCTTTAGCGGGAACGGCGAGCAGTACTTC.

This clone was found a few times. This rearrangement joins TRBV4-1 to TRBJ1-2; D is undetermined. Germline assignment: CDR1 MGHRA and CDR2 YSYEKL. The CDR3 extends over 11 amino acids. Trimming left V 1 base short and J 8 bases short, with 5 bases between. CDR3 protein: CASSQAGGYTF. CDR3 sequence (DNA): TGCGCCAGCAGCCAAGCCGGGGGCTACACCTTC.

CDR3 in DNA: TGTGCCAGCACGATAGGGGGGGCATACCACTATGGCTACACCTTC. Residues: CASTIGGAYHYGYTF. The chain uses TRBV5-5 and TRBJ1-2; D may be TRBD1 (6 bases). The ends were cut back, 6 bases at V and 3 bases at J, with 18 bases in the middle. This CDR3 has 15 amino acids. The V gene's germline CDR1 is SGHKS and CDR2 YYEKEE (reference sequence).

The rearrangement uses TRBV7-2 and TRBJ2-7, with 8 bases identical to TRBD1. CDR1 is SGHTA and CDR2 is FQGNSA in the germline V gene. There are 15 residues in the CDR3. The junction had 5 bases not matched to a gene; V was cut back by 1 base and J by 3 bases. The DNA for the CDR3 is TGTGCCAGCAGCTTAGGACAGGGGCCCTACTACGAGCAGTACTTC. It specifies CASSLGQGPYYEQYF. Full variable domain (remainder filled in from reference TRBV7-2 and TRBJ2-7): GAGVSQSPSNKVTEKGKDVELRCDPISGHTALYWYRQSLGQGLEFLIYFQGNSAPDKSGLPSDRFSAERTGGSVSTLTIQRTQQEDSAVYLCASSLGQGPYYEQYFGPGTRLTVT.

The rearrangement uses TRBV2 and TRBJ2-7; no definite D call. The CDR3 runs 12 residues. The V and J ends lost 3 bases and 3 bases respectively, with 6 bases between them. The germline V gene encodes CDR1 SNHLY and CDR2 FYNNEI. The CDR3 here is CASSDFLYEQYF. The CDR3 DNA is TGTGCCAGCAGTGATTTTCTCTACGAGCAGTACTTC.

The J gene is TRBJ2-5, the V gene TRBV18, with D possibly being TRBD2 (7 bases). Germline V gives CDR1 KGHSH, CDR2 LQKENI. The CDR3 extends over 14 amino acids. Between the trimmed V and J ends, which lost 2 bases and 5 bases, there was a span of 12 bases. CDR3 in amino acids: CASSPTGGLETQYF. CDR3 DNA: TGTGCCAGCTCACCAACGGGGGGCCTGGAGACCCAGTACTTC.

The V gene is TRBV5-6, the J gene TRBJ2-7; D perhaps matches TRBD2 (6 bases). Germline V CDR1 and CDR2: SGHDT, YYEEEE. The CDR3 sequence is 13 residues long. V shed 2 bases and J shed 2 bases, with 8 bases lying between them. The DNA of the CDR3 is TGTGCCAGCAGCTTCGGGGGAACCTACGAGCAGTACTTC. Translation: CASSFGGTYEQYF.

This chain joins TRBV30 and TRBJ1-6; D is ambiguous. The CDR3 extends over 11 amino acids. The V and J ends lost 0 bases and 10 bases respectively, with 4 bases between them. In germline, CDR1 is GTSNPN, CDR2 SVGIG (reference sequence). In DNA form, the CDR3 reads TGTGCCTGGAGTGTTTCATCACCCCTCCACTTT. As protein: CAWSVSSPLHF.

Regarding this clone: The junction departs from the called germline gene at one end, perhaps through a read error. This same CDR3 is encoded by further DNA sequences in the sample. The V and J genes are TRBV7-2 and TRBJ2-4, with no clear D. The length of the CDR3 is 12 residues. Germline V gene data show CDR1 as SGHTA and CDR2 as FQGNSA. Written as DNA, the CDR3 is TGTGCTAGCAGCTTAGGCCTAGGCGATTGGTACTTC. Encoded protein: CASSLGLGDWYF.

The sample holds a few counts of this clone. V is TRBV9 and J is TRBJ2-2, with TRBD1 as a possible D gene (6 bases). V was trimmed by 4 bases and J by 6 bases, leaving 13 bases between them. The CDR3 consists of 14 residues. Germline CDR1 is SGDLS and CDR2 is YYNGEE. The CDR3 sequence is CASSFSTGPGELFF. DNA for the CDR3: TGTGCCAGCAGCTTTTCGACAGGCCCCGGGGAGCTGTTTTTT.

This clone was observed a few times. In nucleotides, the CDR3 is TGTGCCAGCCAGCCCGACAGGGGACCCTCCTACGAGCAGTACTTC. Translated, it gives CASQPDRGPSYEQYF. This sequence joins TRBV18 and TRBJ2-7; 8 nucleotides match TRBD1. CDR1 and CDR2 from the germline V gene are KGHSH and LQKENI. This CDR3 has 15 residues. The trim removed 8 bases at V and 0 bases at J, leaving 9 bases unmatched.

This rearrangement joins TRBV9 to TRBJ2-5; TRBD2 matches at 7 bases. This CDR3 contains 16 residues. Trimming cost V 4 bases and J 5 bases; bases outside gene matches: 14. The germline CDR1 and CDR2 sequences are SGDLS and YYNGEE. CDR3 residues: CASSLSLGRAGETQYF. CDR3 DNA sequence: TGTGCCAGCAGCCTCTCCCTTGGGAGGGCCGGGGAGACCCAGTACTTC.

This clone was seen a handful of times. J is TRBJ2-1 and V is TRBV19, with 10 bases identical to TRBD2. The V gene's germline CDR1 is LNHDA and CDR2 SQIVND (reference sequence). The CDR3 is 15 amino acids. Germline trimming cut 3 bases from V and 9 bases from J; bases unmatched to any gene: 8. The CDR3 protein is CASSIGLAGASEQFF. The CDR3 nucleotides read TGTGCCAGTAGTATCGGGCTAGCGGGAGCAAGTGAGCAGTTCTTC. The full variable domain, with the rest looked up from reference TRBV19 and TRBJ2-1, is DGGITQSPKYLFRKEGQNVTLSCEQNLNHDAMYWYRQDPGQGLRLIYYSQIVNDFQKGDIAEGYSVSREKKESFPLTVTSAQKNPTAFYLCASSIGLAGASEQFFGPGTRLTVL.

This chain links TRBV19 with TRBJ1-5; TRBD1 matches 7 bases. CDR3 length equals 21 residues. Germline CDR1 reads LNHDA; CDR2 reads SQIVND (reference sequence). V trimming: 3 bases; J trimming: 2 bases; junction bases outside the gene matches: 22. The CDR3 is CASSMVVGQGGAGVRNQPQHF. The DNA of the CDR3 is TGTGCCAGTAGTATGGTGGTGGGGCAAGGGGGCGCGGGTGTTCGCAATCAGCCCCAGCATTTT.

This clone has just a few counts. The chain carries TRBV27 and TRBJ2-5; 8 nucleotides line up with TRBD1. Germline lookup yields CDR1 MNHEY and CDR2 SMNVEV (reference sequence). Unmatched junction bases numbered 6, after V lost 8 bases and J lost 1 base. CDR3 length: 14 residues. CDR3: CASRGQGFQETQYF. The CDR3 DNA reads TGTGCCAGCCGCGGACAGGGCTTCCAAGAGACCCAGTACTTC.

This chain uses TRBV4-3 with TRBJ2-7; 9 nucleotides agree with TRBD1. The CDR3 is made up of 17 amino acids. With 0 bases clipped from V and 4 bases from J, the junction kept 10 bases outside the gene matches. Germline-derived CDR1 and CDR2 are LGHNA and YSLEER. CDR3 coding DNA: TGCGCCAGCAGCCAAGAGCTAAATGACAGGGGGTTTTACGAGCAGTACTTC. Its protein is CASSQELNDRGFYEQYF.

The chain joins TRBV30 to TRBJ2-7, with 7 positions matching TRBD2. The CDR3 spans 15 residues. The germline V gene has CDR1 GTSNPN and CDR2 SVGIG (reference sequence). Losses at the gene ends were 1 base for V and 3 bases for J; bases not matched to a gene: 9. The CDR3 region is CAWSEGRDEDYEQYF. The CDR3 nucleotides read TGTGCCTGGAGTGAGGGGAGGGACGAAGACTACGAGCAGTACTTC.

The chain is built from TRBV2 and TRBJ2-1; TRBD2 aligns across 10 bases. J gave up 5 bases and V 7 bases, and 11 bases lay outside the gene matches. Per the germline V gene, CDR1 is SNHLY and CDR2 is FYNNEI. The CDR3 extends over 16 amino acids. For the CDR3, the DNA is TGTGCCAGCACTGGATCCCGGACTAGCGGAAACAATGAGCAGTTCTTC. Protein product: CASTGSRTSGNNEQFF. Complete variable domain (other parts from reference TRBV2 and TRBJ2-1): EPEVTQTPSHQVTQMGQEVILRCVPISNHLYFYWYRQILGQKVEFLVSFYNNEISEKSEIFDDQFSVERPDGSNFTLKIRSTKLEDSAMYFCASTGSRTSGNNEQFFGPGTRLTVL.

The chain joins TRBV29-1 to TRBJ2-5; a weak D match, TRBD1 (6 bases). Germline CDR1 SQVTM, CDR2 ANQGSEA. The CDR3 loop spans 12 amino acids. The CDR3 spells CGGEGVQETQYF. In DNA, the CDR3 is TGCGGGGGTGAGGGGGTCCAAGAGACCCAGTACTTC.

The chain links TRBV14 to TRBJ2-7; TRBD2 might be the D (6 bases). The CDR3 contains 14 residues. Germline lookup yields CDR1 SGHDN and CDR2 FVKESK. The V end was cut by 4 bases, the J end by 7 bases, with 17 bases between. CDR3 sequence reads: CASSLLTSLREQYF. Written as DNA, the CDR3 is TGTGCCAGCAGCCTATTAACTAGCCTGAGGGAGCAGTACTTC.

There are a few counts of this clone. This chain links TRBV10-1 with TRBJ2-7; no clear D gene. Trimming cost V 6 bases and J 6 bases, with 15 bases left between them. The CDR3 sequence is 13 residues long. Germline V gene sequence: CDR1 WNHNN, CDR2 SYGVQD (reference sequence). The CDR3 bases are TGCGCCAGCAGCCAGACACGCTGGGCCGAGCAGTACTTC. This translates into CASSQTRWAEQYF.

The chain carries TRBV6-5 and TRBJ1-5, with 7 bases lining up with TRBD1. The J segment lost 8 bases and the V segment lost 5 bases, leaving 9 bases of the junction unmatched. Looked up from germline, CDR1 is MNHEY and CDR2 is SVGAGI. This CDR3 has 14 amino acids. The CDR3 here is CASSDRAPMEPQHF. The CDR3 DNA is TGTGCCAGCAGTGACAGGGCCCCGATGGAGCCCCAGCATTTT.

This clone was detected only a few times. The rearrangement joins TRBV10-1 to TRBJ2-3; 7 bases agree with TRBD1. The V gene end was trimmed by 3 bases and the J gene end by 2 bases; junction bases not matched to a gene: 8. There are 16 residues in the CDR3. CDR1 is WNHNN and CDR2 is SYGVQD in the germline V gene (reference sequence). CDR3 nucleotide sequence: TGCGCCAGCAGTGAAGGGGGCAGGGAGTTCACAGATACGCAGTATTTT. Protein: CASSEGGREFTDTQYF.

V is TRBV7-9 and J is TRBJ2-7; TRBD2 agrees at 8 bases. This CDR3 is 14 amino acids long. CDR1 is SEHNR and CDR2 is FQNEAQ in the germline V gene (reference sequence). V gave up 6 bases and J gave up 4 bases; unmatched junction bases: 8. The CDR3 loop reads CASRLSGSRYEQYF. The DNA of the CDR3 is TGTGCCAGCAGGTTAAGCGGGAGTCGGTACGAGCAGTACTTC.

This clone has a handful of counts. This chain uses TRBV19 with TRBJ2-3; 7 bases match TRBD2. In germline, CDR1 is LNHDA, CDR2 SQIVND (reference sequence). CDR3 length equals 16 residues. V was pared by 1 base and J by 0 bases, with 4 bases of the junction left unmatched. The CDR3 nucleotides are TGTGCCAGTAGTATAGCTCGCGGGGGTAGCACAGATACGCAGTATTTT. It translates to CASSIARGGSTDTQYF.

This sequence joins TRBV7-3 and TRBJ2-3, with D possibly TRBD1 on 5 matching bases. The V end was cut by 1 base, the J end by 2 bases, with 7 bases between. CDR3 length: 14 amino acids. Germline CDR1 reads SGHTA; CDR2 reads FQGTGA. The CDR3: CASSLIRVTDTQYF. The CDR3 DNA is TGTGCCAGCAGCTTAATCAGGGTCACAGATACGCAGTATTTT.